Shown below are 8 T cell receptor beta chains from a single sample sequenced in a study of shared clonotypes between healthy human individuals. Libraries were prepared by immunoSEQ multiplex PCR; TCRdb keeps only in-frame clonotypes and omits some of them. The repertoire has about 580,000 clones, 98% of them found once; the top ten carry 0.3%. Naive-designated CD8 cells lacked CD45RO, were positively enriched for CCR7, and omitted terminally differentiated effector memory CD45RA+ cells. The specimen sequenced was naive CD8+ T cells sorted from blood. These receptors were obtained from a man in his thirties or forties in good health.

The chain uses TRBV19 and TRBJ1-5; D uncertain. The CDR3 has 13 amino acids. Germline V gives CDR1 LNHDA, CDR2 SQIVND (reference sequence). The V and J ends lost 4 bases and 5 bases respectively, with 9 bases between them. In DNA form, the CDR3 reads TGTGCCAGTAGTAGGGCGGAACATCAGCCCCAGCATTTT. Amino acid sequence: CASSRAEHQPQHF.

The CDR3 sequence: CASTDRGFTDTQYF. CDR3 nucleotides: TGTGCCAGCACGGACAGGGGTTTCACAGATACGCAGTATTTT. The genes are TRBV18 and TRBJ2-3, with TRBD1 matching 9 bases. Per the germline V gene, CDR1 is KGHSH and CDR2 is LQKENI. Germline trimming cut 8 bases from V and 2 bases from J; bases unmatched to any gene: 5. CDR3 length: 14 residues. The full variable domain, its missing parts supplied by reference TRBV18 and TRBJ2-3, is NAGVMQNPRHLVRRRGQEARLRCSPMKGHSHVYWYRQLPEEGLKFMVYLQKENIIDESGMPKERFSAEFPKEGPSILRIQQVVRGDSAAYFCASTDRGFTDTQYFGPGTRLTVL.

The count of this clone is one. V is TRBV9 and J is TRBJ2-1; D unclear. There are 14 residues in the CDR3. Germline CDR1 reads SGDLS; CDR2 reads YYNGEE. The ends were cut back, 7 bases at V and 0 bases at J, with 11 bases in the middle. The CDR3 nucleotides read TGTGCCAGCGGAGACACCTACTCCTACAATGAGCAGTTCTTC. Its protein product is CASGDTYSYNEQFF.

The CDR3 coding sequence is TGTGCCAGCAGCCAACCCATGGGGGCAGGAGATACGCAGTATTTT. Translating gives CASSQPMGAGDTQYF. The chain combines TRBV11-2 with TRBJ2-3; D might be TRBD1 (6 bases). The V gene lost 5 bases and the J gene lost 5 bases, with 17 bases spanning the gap. Germline V CDR1 and CDR2: SGHAT, FQNNGV. The length of the CDR3 is 15 residues.

V is TRBV10-3 and J is TRBJ2-2; 8 bases map to TRBD1. The V segment lost 6 bases and the J segment 0 bases; nucleotides outside the gene matches: 6. The CDR3 contains 16 residues. CDR1 ENHRY and CDR2 SYGVKD come from the germline V gene. This CDR3 reads CAIRTRTGTNTGELFF. The CDR3 nucleotides are TGTGCCATCAGAACAAGGACAGGGACGAACACCGGGGAGCTGTTTTTT.

CDR3 region: CASSTWTERSTDTQYF. As DNA, the CDR3 is TGTGCCAGCAGTACCTGGACAGAAAGAAGCACAGATACGCAGTATTTT. The chain links TRBV28 to TRBJ2-3; the D gene is possibly TRBD1 (6 bases). The V gene lost 5 bases and the J gene lost 0 bases, with 15 bases spanning the gap. The CDR3 consists of 16 residues. Germline-derived CDR1 and CDR2 are MDHEN and SYDVKM.

The chain employs TRBV27 and TRBJ1-5; 7 bases map to TRBD1. The CDR3 totals 15 residues. CDR1 is MNHEY and CDR2 is SMNVEV in the germline V gene (reference sequence). With 2 bases clipped from V and 4 bases from J, the junction kept 5 bases outside the gene matches. CDR3 residues: CASSLHGTENQPQHF. In DNA form, the CDR3 reads TGTGCCAGCAGTTTACATGGGACAGAAAATCAGCCCCAGCATTTT.

The rearrangement uses TRBV7-9 and TRBJ1-1; D is unclear. The CDR3 has 10 amino acids. The germline V gene encodes CDR1 SEHNR and CDR2 FQNEAQ (reference sequence). Deletions cut 11 bases from V and 2 bases from J, with 6 bases between. CDR3 region: CAGHNTEAFF. The CDR3 nucleotides are TGTGCCGGGCATAACACTGAAGCTTTCTTT.